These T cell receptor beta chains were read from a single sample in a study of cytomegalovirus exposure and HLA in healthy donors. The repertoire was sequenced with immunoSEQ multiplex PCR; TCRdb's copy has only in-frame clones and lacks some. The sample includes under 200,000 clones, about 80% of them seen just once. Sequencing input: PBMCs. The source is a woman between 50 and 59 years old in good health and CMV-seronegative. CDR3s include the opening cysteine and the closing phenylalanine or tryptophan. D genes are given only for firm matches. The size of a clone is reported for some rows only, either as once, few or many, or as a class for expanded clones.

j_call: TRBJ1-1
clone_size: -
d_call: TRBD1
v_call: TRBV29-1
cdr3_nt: TGCAGCGTTGAAGATCGGAGGACAGGGGGATTGAACACTGAAGCTTTCTTT
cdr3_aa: CSVEDRRTGGLNTEAFF

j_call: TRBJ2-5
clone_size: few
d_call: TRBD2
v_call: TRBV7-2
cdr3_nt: TGTGCCAGCAGCCCCGAGGCGGGAGTCTTGGAGACCCAGTACTTC
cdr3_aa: CASSPEAGVLETQYF

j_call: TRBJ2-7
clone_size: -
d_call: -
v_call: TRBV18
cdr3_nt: TGTGCCAGCTCATTACAAAAGGAGGGCGAGCAGTACTTC
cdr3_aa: CASSLQKEGEQYF

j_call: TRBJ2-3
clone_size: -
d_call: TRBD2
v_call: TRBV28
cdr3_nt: TGTGCCAGCAGTTTTCCCGGGACTAGCGGGCGCACAGATACGCAGTATTTT
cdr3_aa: CASSFPGTSGRTDTQYF

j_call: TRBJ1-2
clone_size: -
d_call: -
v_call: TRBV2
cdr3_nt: TGTGCCAGCAGTGAGGCCCCAGGGCAGTATGGCTACACCTTC
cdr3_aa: CASSEAPGQYGYTF

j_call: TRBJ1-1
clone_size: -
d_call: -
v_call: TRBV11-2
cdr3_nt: TGTGCCAGCAGCTTAAGACAGCTTAACACTGAAGCTTTCTTT
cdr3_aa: CASSLRQLNTEAFF

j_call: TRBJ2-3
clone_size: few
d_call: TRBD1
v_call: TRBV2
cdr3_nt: TGTGCCAGCAGTGCCGGACAGGGGGGGACAGATACGCAGTATTTT
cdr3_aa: CASSAGQGGTDTQYF

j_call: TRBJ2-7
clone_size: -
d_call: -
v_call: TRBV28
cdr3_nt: TGTGCCAGCAGTCCGCACCGTGGACAGTCCCGACGGGGGCAGTACTTC
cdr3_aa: CASSPHRGQSRRGQYF

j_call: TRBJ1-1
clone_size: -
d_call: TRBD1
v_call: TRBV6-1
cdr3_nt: TGTGCCAGCCAGACAGGGACTTGGGCTTTCTTT
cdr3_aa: CASQTGTWAFF

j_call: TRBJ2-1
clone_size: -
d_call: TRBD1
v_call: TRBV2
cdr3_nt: TGTGCCAGCAGTAAAGGGGGACAGGGAAAACTCTTC
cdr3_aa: CASSKGGQGKLF

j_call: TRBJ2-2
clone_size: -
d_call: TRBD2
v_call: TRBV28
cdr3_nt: TGTGCCAGCGACCGGGGCGGGGGGATTCCCGGGGAGCTGTTTTTT
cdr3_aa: CASDRGGGIPGELFF

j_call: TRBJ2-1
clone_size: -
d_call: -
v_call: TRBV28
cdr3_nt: TGTGCCAGCAGTTTGGCTCCTCCAAACTACAATGAGCAGTTCTTC
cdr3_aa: CASSLAPPNYNEQFF

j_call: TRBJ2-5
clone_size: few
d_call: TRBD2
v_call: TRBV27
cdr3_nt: TGTGCCAGCACTTCCCGGGGGGGGACCCGGGAGACCCAGTACTTC
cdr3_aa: CASTSRGGTRETQYF

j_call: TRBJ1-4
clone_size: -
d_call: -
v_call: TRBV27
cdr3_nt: TGTGCCAGCAGTCCCCAACTAGGGGGGGTGGGGGAAAAACTGTTTTTT
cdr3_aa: CASSPQLGGVGEKLFF

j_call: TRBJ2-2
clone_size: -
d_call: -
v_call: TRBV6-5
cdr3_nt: TGTGCCAGCAGTTCCCTAGCCGGGGAGCTGTTTTTT
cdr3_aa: CASSSLAGELFF

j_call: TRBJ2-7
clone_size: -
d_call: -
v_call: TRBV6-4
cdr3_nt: TGTGCCAGCAGCCCCGTCCCGGAGGGCGAGCAGTACTTC
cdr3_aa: CASSPVPEGEQYF

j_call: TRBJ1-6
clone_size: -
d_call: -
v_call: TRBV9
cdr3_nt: TGTGCCAGCAGCGTAGCAGGGCACTATAATTCACCCCTCCACTTT
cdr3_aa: CASSVAGHYNSPLHF

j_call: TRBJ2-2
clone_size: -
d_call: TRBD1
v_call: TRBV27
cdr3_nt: TGTGCCAGCAGTTACAGACAGGGGGCCACCGGGGAGCTGTTTTTT
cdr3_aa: CASSYRQGATGELFF

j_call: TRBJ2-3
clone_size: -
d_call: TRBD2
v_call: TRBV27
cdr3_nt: TGTGCCAGCAGTTTTAGCGGGGGCCACACAGATACGCAGTATTTT
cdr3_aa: CASSFSGGHTDTQYF

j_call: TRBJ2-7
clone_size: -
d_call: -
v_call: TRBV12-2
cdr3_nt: TGTGCAAGTCGCTCCCAGACAGGGGGATTCTACGAGCAGTACTTC
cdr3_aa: CASRSQTGGFYEQYF

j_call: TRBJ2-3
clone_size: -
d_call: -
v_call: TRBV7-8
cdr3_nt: TGTGCCAGCAGCTTTGGAGCGGACACAGATACGCAGTATTTT
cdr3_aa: CASSFGADTDTQYF

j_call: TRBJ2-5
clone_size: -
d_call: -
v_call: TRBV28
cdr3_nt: TGTGCCAGCAGTTCCCGCCCTGCCGGGACCCAGTACTTC
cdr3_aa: CASSSRPAGTQYF

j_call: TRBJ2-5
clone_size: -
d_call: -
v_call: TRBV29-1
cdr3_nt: TGCAGCGTTGAACCCACGGCGGGCGATGAGACCCGGTACTTC
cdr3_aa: CSVEPTAGDETRYF